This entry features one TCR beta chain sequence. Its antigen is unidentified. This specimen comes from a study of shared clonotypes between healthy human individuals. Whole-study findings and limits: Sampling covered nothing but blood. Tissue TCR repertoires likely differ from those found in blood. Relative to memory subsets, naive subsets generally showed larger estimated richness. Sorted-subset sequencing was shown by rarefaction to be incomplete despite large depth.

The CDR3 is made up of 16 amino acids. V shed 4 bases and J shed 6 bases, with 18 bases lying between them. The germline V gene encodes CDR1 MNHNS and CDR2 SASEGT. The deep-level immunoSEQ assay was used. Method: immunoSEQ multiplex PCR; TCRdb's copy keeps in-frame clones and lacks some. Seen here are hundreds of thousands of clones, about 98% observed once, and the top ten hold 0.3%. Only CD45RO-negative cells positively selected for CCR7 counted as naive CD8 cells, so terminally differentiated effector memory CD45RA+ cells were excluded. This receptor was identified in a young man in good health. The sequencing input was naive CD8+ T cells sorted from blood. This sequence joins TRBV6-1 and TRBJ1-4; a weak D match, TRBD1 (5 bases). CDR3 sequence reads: CASSVAGPGSDEKLFF. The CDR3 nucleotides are TGTGCCAGCAGTGTCGCAGGGCCGGGGAGTGATGAAAAACTGTTTTTT.